This T cell receptor beta chain was observed in a study of cytomegalovirus exposure and HLA in healthy donors. The study, taken as a whole, reports: When analyzed later, the rates of TCR association showed variation by HLA locus, with DRB1 the most and HLA-C the fewest. Researchers reported from a later analysis that most CMV-associated TCR beta chains appeared HLA-restricted. Follow-up analysis later connected one missense variant in DCLRE1C with trimming of TCR beta V- and J-genes.

The trim removed 0 bases at V and 5 bases at J, leaving 3 bases unmatched. Germline V gene lookup returns CDR1 WSHSY and CDR2 SAAADI. This CDR3 region has 16 residues. Concerning this clone itself: The antigen is unknown.

PCR involved 60 Vbeta and 13 Jbeta primers. Profiling relied on immunoSEQ multiplex PCR, and the TCRdb table lists in-frame clones only, not all of them. The data contain hundreds of thousands of clones, approximately 90% of them singletons. Among the donors, all were healthy bone marrow donors. The receptor comes from a woman younger than 30 in good health and CMV-seronegative. The sample comprised PBMCs. The V gene is TRBV10-2, the J gene TRBJ2-2; 10 nucleotides align to TRBD1. The CDR3 coding sequence is TGCGCCAGCAGTGAGTCGCCGGGACAGGGGACCGGGGAGCTGTTTTTT. Its translation is CASSESPGQGTGELFF.